These 18 T cell receptor beta chains were sequenced from one sample in a study of shared T cell receptors in the human thymus. Assay: immunoSEQ multiplex PCR; the TCRdb copy retains only in-frame clones and omits some. The sample yields over 650,000 clones, around 87% seen once. These same data were also listed under a study on human thymus T cells.

The sequencing input was thymocytes. The receptors stem from a boy in the first two years of life with a congenital heart defect.

This sequence joins TRBV10-3 and TRBJ1-2; 9 bases fit TRBD1. The CDR3 length is 13 residues. V was pared by 7 bases and J by 5 bases, with 5 bases of the junction left unmatched. In germline, CDR1 is ENHRY, CDR2 SYGVKD. The CDR3 coding sequence is TGTGCCATCAAATGGGACAGGGAATATGGCTACACCTTC. Protein: CAIKWDREYGYTF.

V gene TRBV4-1 combines with J gene TRBJ1-3; 7 bases map to TRBD1. CDR3 length equals 16 residues. V was clipped by 3 bases and J by 5 bases; unmatched bases: 10. Germline V gene lookup returns CDR1 MGHRA and CDR2 YSYEKL. CDR3 sequence (DNA): TGCGCCAGCAGCCACCTAACGACAGGGCCACGAAACACCATATATTTT. Translated: CASSHLTTGPRNTIYF.

This clone was detected once. CDR3: CASSRTAGGYGYTF. In nucleotides, the CDR3 is TGTGCCAGCAGCAGGACGGCGGGCGGCTATGGCTACACCTTC. The V gene is TRBV27, the J gene TRBJ1-2, with D uncertain. The CDR3 length is 14 residues. The ends were cut back, 6 bases at V and 4 bases at J, with 15 bases in the middle. CDR1 and CDR2 from the germline V gene are MNHEY and SMNVEV (reference sequence).

The chain recombines TRBV2 with TRBJ2-1; D is undetermined. Trimming removed 4 bases from V and 4 bases from J, with 14 bases in between. The CDR3 loop spans 15 amino acids. The germline CDR1 and CDR2 sequences are SNHLY and FYNNEI. CDR3 residues: CASSGRVECYNEQFF. The DNA for the CDR3 is TGTGCCAGCAGTGGTCGAGTGGAGTGTTACAATGAGCAGTTCTTC.

The rearrangement links TRBV5-1 to TRBJ1-1, with 7 bases matching TRBD1. Germline V lookup: CDR1 SGHRS, CDR2 YFSETQ. CDR3 length: 15 amino acids. Trimming at V came to 4 bases and at J to 0 bases, leaving 6 bases not matched to a gene. CDR3: CASSVPGGMNTEAFF. The CDR3 nucleotides are TGCGCCAGCAGCGTCCCAGGGGGGATGAACACTGAAGCTTTCTTT.

There are a few counts of this clone. The J gene is TRBJ1-1, the V gene TRBV5-1; 7 positions match TRBD1. The germline CDR1 and CDR2 sequences are SGHRS and YFSETQ. The ends lost 0 bases at V and 4 bases at J; junction bases unmatched: 12. This CDR3 spans 17 amino acids. The CDR3 protein is CASSLGYRQGVVTEAFF. CDR3 in DNA: TGCGCCAGCAGCTTGGGGTATCGGCAGGGGGTTGTCACTGAAGCTTTCTTT.

The chain recombines TRBV25-1 with TRBJ2-7, with TRBD2 matching 9 bases. CDR3 length: 14 amino acids. Germline CDR1 is MGHDK and CDR2 is SYGVNS. V lost 7 bases to trimming and J lost 1 base; unmatched junction nucleotides: 5. CDR3 protein: CASKKAGGSYEQYF. CDR3 nucleotide sequence: TGTGCCAGCAAAAAAGCGGGAGGATCCTACGAGCAGTACTTC.

This clone has more than one count but fewer than ten. This chain joins TRBV19 and TRBJ2-1; TRBD2 matches 8 bases. The CDR3 totals 13 residues. Germline V gene sequence: CDR1 LNHDA, CDR2 SQIVND (reference sequence). Germline trimming cut 1 base from V and 9 bases from J; bases unmatched to any gene: 2. The CDR3 region is CASSIVAGTEQFF. DNA of the CDR3: TGTGCCAGTAGTATAGTAGCGGGGACTGAGCAGTTCTTC. Complete variable domain (other parts from reference TRBV19 and TRBJ2-1): DGGITQSPKYLFRKEGQNVTLSCEQNLNHDAMYWYRQDPGQGLRLIYYSQIVNDFQKGDIAEGYSVSREKKESFPLTVTSAQKNPTAFYLCASSIVAGTEQFFGPGTRLTVL.

The chain employs TRBV6-4 and TRBJ1-6; 7 nucleotides line up with TRBD1. This CDR3 has 15 amino acids. Trimming removed 7 bases from V and 5 bases from J; junction bases left unmatched: 8. Germline lookup yields CDR1 MRHNA and CDR2 SNTAGT. CDR3 in DNA: TGTGCCAGCATTCTAAGACAGGGTAATAATTCACCCCTCCACTTT. It specifies CASILRQGNNSPLHF.

The J gene is TRBJ2-1, the V gene TRBV7-9; 7 bases map to TRBD2. CDR3 size: 18 residues. Germline V gene sequence: CDR1 SEHNR, CDR2 FQNEAQ (reference sequence). Trimming at V came to 7 bases and at J to 4 bases, leaving 19 bases not matched to a gene. The CDR3 sequence: CASIPGGGPPDSYNEQFF. The CDR3 coding sequence is TGTGCCAGCATCCCCGGCGGGGGACCCCCGGACTCATACAATGAGCAGTTCTTC.

The chain is built from TRBV30 and TRBJ1-5, with D perhaps TRBD1 (6 bases). V shed 2 bases and J shed 0 bases, with 14 bases lying between them. Germline CDR1 reads GTSNPN; CDR2 reads SVGIG (reference sequence). The CDR3 sequence is 16 residues long. The CDR3 sequence: CAWSSTGTYSNQPQHF. The CDR3, as DNA: TGTGCCTGGAGTTCAACAGGGACATATAGCAATCAGCCCCAGCATTTT.

The rearrangement links TRBV20-1 to TRBJ2-7; possible D gene TRBD2, 5 bases. Germline lookup yields CDR1 DFQATT and CDR2 SNEGSKA (reference sequence). V lost 5 bases to trimming and J lost 5 bases, with 10 bases between them. This CDR3 comprises 11 residues. The chain's CDR3 is CSAGLRDEQYF. Here the CDR3 DNA reads TGCAGTGCTGGGCTGAGGGACGAGCAGTACTTC.

The chain carries TRBV12-5 and TRBJ2-7; 10 nucleotides agree with TRBD2. Germline trimming cut 0 bases from V and 1 base from J; bases unmatched to any gene: 6. Germline V lookup: CDR1 LGHNT, CDR2 FRNRAP. The CDR3 runs 17 residues. The CDR3 region is CASGLVLGAGGSYEQYF. In DNA form, the CDR3 reads TGTGCTAGTGGTTTGGTACTAGGAGCGGGAGGGTCCTACGAGCAGTACTTC.

The sample holds one count of this clone. The gene calls are TRBV25-1 and TRBJ2-7; TRBD1 is a possible D gene (6 bases). The CDR3 loop spans 13 amino acids. Trimming pared 3 bases from V and 5 bases from J, leaving 11 bases between. Germline CDR1 MGHDK, CDR2 SYGVNS. In DNA, the CDR3 is TGTGCCAGCAGTGATACAGGGAGACACGAGCAGTACTTC. Translating it yields CASSDTGRHEQYF.

This sequence joins TRBV27 and TRBJ2-7; 16 bases are a match to TRBD2. V dropped 7 bases and J dropped 5; count of bases not matched to a gene: 17. This CDR3 comprises 19 residues. Germline V gene lookup returns CDR1 MNHEY and CDR2 SMNVEV (reference sequence). The CDR3 coding sequence is TGTGCCAGCAAGCCTCACCCGGGACTAGCGGGAGGGCCTCTCCACGAGCAGTACTTC. This encodes CASKPHPGLAGGPLHEQYF.

V is TRBV9 and J is TRBJ1-2, with 9 bases lining up with TRBD1. The CDR3 loop spans 13 amino acids. Germline V CDR1 and CDR2: SGDLS, YYNGEE. Trimming cost V 4 bases and J 6 bases; bases outside gene matches: 4. The CDR3 bases are TGTGCCAGCAGCCTCGGGACAGGGAATGGCTACACCTTC. As protein: CASSLGTGNGYTF. Full variable domain (rest looked up from reference TRBV9 and TRBJ1-2): DSGVTQTPKHLITATGQRVTLRCSPRSGDLSVYWYQQSLDQGLQFLIQYYNGEERAKGNILERFSAQQFPDLHSELNLSSLELGDSALYFCASSLGTGNGYTFGSGTRLTVV.

This chain links TRBV19 with TRBJ1-2; D is uncertain. Trimming left V 2 bases short and J 0 bases short, with 10 bases between. Germline V gene sequence: CDR1 LNHDA, CDR2 SQIVND (reference sequence). The CDR3 consists of 15 residues. The CDR3 sequence: CASSISRRTNYGYTF. CDR3 nucleotides: TGTGCCAGTAGTATATCCAGGCGTACTAACTATGGCTACACCTTC.

This clone was found once. This chain uses TRBV21-1 with TRBJ2-3; the table assigns TRBD2, which was not confirmed against the DNA. TRBV21-1 corresponds to a pseudogene. The CDR3 contains 15 residues. CDR3 bases: TGTGCCAGCGGTATAGCGGGGGGTTGCACAGATACGCAGTATTTT. It codes for CASGIAGGCTDTQYF.